The source of this T cell receptor beta chain is a study of T cells after yellow fever vaccination. Study background: The fractions with low cell numbers were processed using SMART-Seq v4 Ultra Low Input.

Germline CDR1 LNHDA, CDR2 SQIVND (reference sequence). This CDR3 comprises 13 residues. Study outcomes and limitations: It was a weaker secondary response, yet one that peaked faster, at day 5 versus 15.

In this sample, this clonotype turned up a few times. Antigen: not known. One end of the junction varies from germline; a read error may be responsible. TCRdb used MiXCR to reprocess the 5' RACE reads, holding one entry per CDR3 protein. Here the sample spans about 630,000 distinct CDR3 sequences, 9% to 15% being singletons. The chain has TRBV19 and TRBJ1-2; no reliable D call. This TCR was recovered from a man aged 25 to 40 who received the YFV17D yellow fever vaccine. The sequenced sample was PBMCs, obtained on the day of the yellow fever booster vaccination. CDR3 protein: CASRIGPNYGYTF. CDR3 bases: TGTGCCAGTAGGATAGGGCCTAACTATGGCTACACCTTC.